The next 5 T cell receptor beta chains were all read from a single sample in a study of blood T cells in healthy people across ages. A second 7 to 11 cycle PCR used barcoded and J-beta primers. TCRdb analysed the 5' RACE reads with MiXCR anew, one entry per CDR3 protein. The data hold 790,000 or so distinct CDR3 sequences, with 35% to 60% observed a single time. The sample taken for sequencing was blood. The receptors were sampled from a man older than 75 in good health.

The V and J genes are TRBV2 and TRBJ2-1; possible D gene TRBD1, 5 bases. Trimming removed 2 bases from V and 7 bases from J, with 15 bases in between. The CDR3 is 15 amino acids. Germline V gives CDR1 SNHLY, CDR2 FYNNEI. The CDR3 here is CASSESGFLSNEQFF. The CDR3 DNA reads as TGTGCCAGCAGTGAATCAGGGTTTCTGAGTAATGAGCAGTTCTTC. The whole variable domain, filled in from reference TRBV2 and TRBJ2-1, reads EPEVTQTPSHQVTQMGQEVILRCVPISNHLYFYWYRQILGQKVEFLVSFYNNEISEKSEIFDDQFSVERPDGSNFTLKIRSTKLEDSAMYFCASSESGFLSNEQFFGPGTRLTVL.

Worth noting for this clonotype: Just one base apart from a much larger clone, this may be a read error. CDR3 nucleotides: TGCGCCAGCAGCTTAGGACAGACTAGCGACAATGAGCAGTTCTTC. Encoded protein: CASSLGQTSDNEQFF. V usage is TRBV5-1 and J usage is TRBJ2-1; 8 nucleotides agree with TRBD2. The CDR3 totals 15 residues. Losses at the gene ends were 2 bases for V and 5 bases for J; bases not matched to a gene: 6. The V gene's germline CDR1 is SGHRS and CDR2 YFSETQ. Drawing the rest from reference TRBV5-1 and TRBJ2-1, the complete variable domain is KAGVTQTPRYLIKTRGQQVTLSCSPISGHRSVSWYQQTPGQGLQFLFEYFSETQRNKGNFPGRFSGRQFSNSRSEMNVSTLELGDSALYLCASSLGQTSDNEQFFGPGTRLTVL.

This chain's CDR3 is CASSTGLTREQYF. The CDR3 DNA follows: TGTGCCAGCAGCACCGGACTAACCCGCGAGCAGTACTTC. The chain employs TRBV21-1 and TRBJ2-5; TRBD2 is taken as the D call from the table, unchecked against the DNA. The J call could be wrong; TRBJ2-7 is a better fit for the DNA end. TRBV21-1 is a known pseudogene. This CDR3 is built from 13 residues.

The sample holds many counts of this clonotype. The V gene is TRBV7-3, the J gene TRBJ2-1, with D perhaps TRBD1 (6 bases). The CDR3 runs to 14 residues. Germline V gene lookup returns CDR1 SGHTA and CDR2 FQGTGA. Trimming took 6 bases from V and 8 from J, leaving 17 bases between them. The CDR3 region has the DNA TGTGCCAGCAGGGATGTATCTGGGGGCGATGAGCAGTTCTTC. Protein product: CASRDVSGGDEQFF.

The CDR3 DNA is TGTGCCAGCTCACCACCGAGTGGAAAATGGGCGCAGTATTTT. Translating it yields CASSPPSGKWAQYF. The rearrangement links TRBV18 to TRBJ2-3; D gene unclear. Germline V CDR1 and CDR2: KGHSH, LQKENI. This CDR3 spans 14 amino acids. Trimming stripped 0 bases from V and 10 bases from J, with 14 bases between. Complete variable domain (other parts from reference TRBV18 and TRBJ2-3): NAGVMQNPRHLVRRRGQEARLRCSPMKGHSHVYWYRQLPEEGLKFMVYLQKENIIDESGMPKERFSAEFPKEGPSILRIQQVVRGDSAAYFCASSPPSGKWAQYFGPGTRLTVL.